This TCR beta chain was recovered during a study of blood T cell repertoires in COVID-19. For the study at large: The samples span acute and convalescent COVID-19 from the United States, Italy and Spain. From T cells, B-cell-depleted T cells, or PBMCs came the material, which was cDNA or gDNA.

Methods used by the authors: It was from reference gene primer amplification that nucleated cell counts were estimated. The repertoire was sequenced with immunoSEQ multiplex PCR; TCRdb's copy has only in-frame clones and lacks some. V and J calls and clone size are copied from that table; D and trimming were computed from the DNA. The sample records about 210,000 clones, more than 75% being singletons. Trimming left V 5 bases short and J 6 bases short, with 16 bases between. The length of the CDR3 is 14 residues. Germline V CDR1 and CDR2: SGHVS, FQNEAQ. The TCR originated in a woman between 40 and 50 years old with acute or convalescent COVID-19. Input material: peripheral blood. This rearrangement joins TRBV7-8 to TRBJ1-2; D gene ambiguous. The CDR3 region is CASSPRGSWNGYTF. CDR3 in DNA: TGTGCCAGCAGCCCCAGAGGGTCGTGGAATGGCTACACCTTC.